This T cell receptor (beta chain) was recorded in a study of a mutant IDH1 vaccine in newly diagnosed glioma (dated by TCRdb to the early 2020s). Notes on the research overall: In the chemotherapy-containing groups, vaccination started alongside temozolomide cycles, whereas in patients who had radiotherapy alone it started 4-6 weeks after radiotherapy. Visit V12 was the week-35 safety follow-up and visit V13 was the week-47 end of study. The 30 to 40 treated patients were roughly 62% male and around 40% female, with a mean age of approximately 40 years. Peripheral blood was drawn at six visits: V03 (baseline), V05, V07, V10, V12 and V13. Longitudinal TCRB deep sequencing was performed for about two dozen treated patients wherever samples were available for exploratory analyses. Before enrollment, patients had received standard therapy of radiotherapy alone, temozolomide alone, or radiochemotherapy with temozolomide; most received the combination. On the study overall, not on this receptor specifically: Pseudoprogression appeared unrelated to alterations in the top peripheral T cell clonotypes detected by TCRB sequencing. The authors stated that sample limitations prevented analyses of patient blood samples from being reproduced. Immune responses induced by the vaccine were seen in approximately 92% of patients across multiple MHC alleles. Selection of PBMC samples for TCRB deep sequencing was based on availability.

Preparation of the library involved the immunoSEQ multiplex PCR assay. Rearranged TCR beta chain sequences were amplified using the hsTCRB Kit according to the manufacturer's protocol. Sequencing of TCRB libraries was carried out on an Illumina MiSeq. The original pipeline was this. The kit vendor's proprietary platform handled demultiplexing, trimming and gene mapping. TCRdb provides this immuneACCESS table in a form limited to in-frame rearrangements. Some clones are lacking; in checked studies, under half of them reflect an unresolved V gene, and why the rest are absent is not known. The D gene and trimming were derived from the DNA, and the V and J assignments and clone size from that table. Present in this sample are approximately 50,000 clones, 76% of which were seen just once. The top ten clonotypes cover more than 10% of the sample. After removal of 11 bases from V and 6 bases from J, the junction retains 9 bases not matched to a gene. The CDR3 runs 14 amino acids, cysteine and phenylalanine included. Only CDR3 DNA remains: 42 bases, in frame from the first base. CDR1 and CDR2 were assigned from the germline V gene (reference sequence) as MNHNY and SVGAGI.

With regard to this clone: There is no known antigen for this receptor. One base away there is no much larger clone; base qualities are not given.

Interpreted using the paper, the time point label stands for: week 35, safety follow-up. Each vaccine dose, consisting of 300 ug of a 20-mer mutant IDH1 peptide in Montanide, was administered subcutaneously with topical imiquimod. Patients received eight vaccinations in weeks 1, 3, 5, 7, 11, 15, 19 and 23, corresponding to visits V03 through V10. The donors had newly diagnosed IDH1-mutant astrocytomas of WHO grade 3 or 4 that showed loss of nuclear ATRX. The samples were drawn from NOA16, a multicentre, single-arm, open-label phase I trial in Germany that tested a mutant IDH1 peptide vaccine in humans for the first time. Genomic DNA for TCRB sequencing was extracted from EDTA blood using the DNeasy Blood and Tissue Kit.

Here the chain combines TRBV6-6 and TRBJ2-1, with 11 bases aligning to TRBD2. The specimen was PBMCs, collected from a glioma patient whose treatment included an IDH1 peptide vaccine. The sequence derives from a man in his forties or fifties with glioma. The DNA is TGTGCCGTCAGGGTACTAGCGGGAGCCAATGAGCAGTTCTTC. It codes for CAVRVLAGANEQFF.